These 19 T cell receptor beta chains originate from one sample sequenced in a study of blood T cell repertoires in COVID-19. TCRdb keeps only in-frame clones here, not all; method: immunoSEQ multiplex PCR. The sample records 29,000 or so clones, about 91% being singletons. The sample taken for sequencing was peripheral blood. These receptors were collected from a man aged 50 to 59 with active COVID-19.

The chain couples TRBV7-3 to TRBJ2-7, with TRBD2 identical over 9 bases. Trimming at V came to 0 bases and at J to 4 bases, leaving 7 bases not matched to a gene. The CDR3 runs 16 residues. Germline V CDR1 and CDR2: SGHTA, FQGTGA. Here the CDR3 reads CASSLTGLAGKYEQYF. CDR3 sequence (DNA): TGTGCCAGCAGCTTAACAGGGCTAGCGGGGAAATACGAGCAGTACTTC. Complete variable domain (other parts from reference TRBV7-3 and TRBJ2-7): GAGVSQTPSNKVTEKGKYVELRCDPISGHTALYWYRQSLGQGPEFLIYFQGTGAADDSGLPNDRFFAVRPEGSVSTLKIQRTERGDSAVYLCASSLTGLAGKYEQYFGPGTRLTVT.

This clone was found a few times. The identical CDR3 is also encoded by other nucleotide sequences in the sample. V gene TRBV6-2 or TRBV6-3 combines with J gene TRBJ1-5; tentatively, D is TRBD1 (6 bases). V was shortened by 3 bases and J by 5 bases, with 11 bases between the two germline ends. Germline V gene data show CDR1 as MNHEY and CDR2 as SVGEGT. This CDR3 is 14 amino acids long. CDR3 protein: CASSYRAGDQPQHF. The CDR3 DNA reads as TGTGCCAGCAGTTATCGGGCAGGGGATCAGCCCCAGCATTTT.

The rearrangement uses TRBV29-1 and TRBJ2-3, with 10 bases lining up with TRBD2. The J segment lost 4 bases and the V segment lost 0 bases, leaving 16 bases of the junction unmatched. The germline CDR1 and CDR2 sequences are SQVTM and ANQGSEA. This CDR3 spans 19 amino acids. The CDR3 region is CSVEDQGAGGPLVADTQYF. The CDR3 DNA reads TGCAGCGTTGAAGATCAAGGAGCGGGAGGGCCGCTTGTGGCAGATACGCAGTATTTT.

V is TRBV4-2 and J is TRBJ2-3, with TRBD1 matching 10 bases. The CDR3 loop spans 17 amino acids. Looked up from germline, CDR1 is LGHNA and CDR2 is YNFKEQ. V lost 0 bases to trimming and J lost 5 bases; unmatched junction nucleotides: 8. The CDR3 protein is CASSQDPGTGEEDTQYF. In DNA, the CDR3 is TGTGCCAGCAGCCAAGATCCCGGGACAGGGGAAGAAGATACGCAGTATTTT.

This sequence joins TRBV6-5 and TRBJ2-4; TRBD1 aligns across 10 bases. The CDR3 is 15 residues long. Germline CDR1 MNHEY, CDR2 SVGAGI. The J segment lost 3 bases and the V segment lost 7 bases, leaving 6 bases of the junction unmatched. CDR3: CASTSGQGNKNIQYF. CDR3 DNA: TGTGCCAGCACCTCGGGACAGGGGAACAAAAACATTCAGTACTTC.

This chain uses TRBV7-2 with TRBJ2-1; TRBD2 is a possible D gene (6 bases). The CDR3 is 17 residues long. V was clipped by 3 bases and J by 8 bases, with 23 bases between them. The germline gives CDR1 SGHTA, CDR2 FQGNSA. For the CDR3, the DNA is TGTGCCAGCAGCTTTTTGGGCTTAACCCGGGGCGGGGATGAGCAGTTCTTC. Encoded protein: CASSFLGLTRGGDEQFF.

The chain carries TRBV29-1 and TRBJ2-3, with TRBD1 identical over 7 bases. Trimming at V came to 6 bases and at J to 5 bases, leaving 14 bases not matched to a gene. This CDR3 has 15 residues. Per germline, CDR1 SQVTM and CDR2 ANQGSEA. The CDR3 coding sequence is TGCAGCGTACCCGGACAGGCGCCTTTTTTAGATACGCAGTATTTT. This encodes CSVPGQAPFLDTQYF.

This clone was seen a single time. The chain combines TRBV5-8 with TRBJ1-1; D is perhaps TRBD1 (6 bases). Germline CDR1 and CDR2: SGHTS and YDEGEE. V was trimmed by 0 bases and J by 4 bases, leaving 16 bases between them. The CDR3 length is 16 residues. CDR3 loop: CASSLAVRGWGTEAFF. In DNA, the CDR3 is TGTGCCAGCAGCTTGGCCGTCAGGGGATGGGGCACTGAAGCTTTCTTT.

The V gene is TRBV25-1, the J gene TRBJ2-7, with a tentative D call TRBD2 (5 bases). Looked up from germline, CDR1 is MGHDK and CDR2 is SYGVNS. The length of the CDR3 is 14 residues. V gave up 2 bases and J gave up 5 bases, with 13 bases separating them. CDR3 DNA sequence: TGTGCCAGCAGTGAAGCGCGGGTATCGAACGAGCAGTACTTC. Translating it yields CASSEARVSNEQYF.

This chain joins TRBV23-1 and TRBJ2-1; D not resolved. TRBV23-1 counts as an open reading frame of uncertain function. Trimming took off 2 bases at V and 10 bases at J, with 27 bases between the two ends. This CDR3 contains 18 residues. Here the CDR3 reads CASSQPCAKPFPGREQFF. In DNA form, the CDR3 reads TGCGCCAGCAGTCAACCCTGTGCAAAGCCTTTCCCTGGTCGCGAGCAGTTCTTC.

The J gene is TRBJ1-5, the V gene TRBV11-3, with 7 bases aligning to TRBD1. From germline, CDR1 is SGHNT and CDR2 YENEEA. V was pared by 3 bases and J by 0 bases, with 17 bases of the junction left unmatched. This CDR3 has 20 amino acids. This chain's CDR3 is CASSLDNRGGGPYSNQPQHF. CDR3 DNA sequence: TGTGCCAGCAGCTTGGACAACAGGGGCGGCGGTCCCTATAGCAATCAGCCCCAGCATTTT.

This rearrangement joins TRBV5-1 to TRBJ2-1; 14 bases fit TRBD2. V was pared by 4 bases and J by 8 bases, with 5 bases of the junction left unmatched. In germline, CDR1 is SGHRS, CDR2 YFSETQ. The CDR3 length is 15 residues. Here the CDR3 DNA reads TGCGCCAGCAGCCTCGGGACTAGCGGGGGCCATGAGCAGTTCTTC. Translating it yields CASSLGTSGGHEQFF.

The chain uses TRBV30 and TRBJ1-5, with 7 nucleotides matching TRBD1. The CDR3 runs 15 residues. From germline, CDR1 is GTSNPN and CDR2 SVGIG (reference sequence). V lost 2 bases and J lost 2; bases outside the gene matches: 6. DNA for the CDR3: TGTGCCTGGAGTTCGACAGGGACTGGCAATCAGCCCCAGCATTTT. This codes for CAWSSTGTGNQPQHF. The entire variable domain, with the rest obtained from reference TRBV30 and TRBJ1-5, is as follows: SQTIHQWPATLVQPVGSPLSLECTVEGTSNPNLYWYRQAAGRGLQLLFYSVGIGQISSEVPQNLSASRPQDRQFILSSKKLLLSDSGFYLCAWSSTGTGNQPQHFGDGTRLSIL.

V gene TRBV28 combines with J gene TRBJ2-7, with D tentatively TRBD1 (6 bases). Germline values: CDR1 MDHEN, CDR2 SYDVKM. V was cut by 5 bases and J by 6 bases, with 11 bases left in between. This CDR3 spans 12 amino acids. CDR3 nucleotides: TGTGCCAGCAGTGACACAGGGCTCGAGCAGTACTTC. It yields the protein CASSDTGLEQYF.

The V and J genes are TRBV9 and TRBJ2-2; 12 bases fit TRBD2. J gave up 8 bases and V 6 bases, and 5 bases lay outside the gene matches. Germline V lookup: CDR1 SGDLS, CDR2 YYNGEE. The CDR3 covers 14 residues. CDR3 in amino acids: CASTRTSGVGELFF. The CDR3 region has the DNA TGTGCCAGCACCCGGACTAGCGGGGTGGGGGAGCTGTTTTTT.

The CDR3 region is CAISGAGQGHTGELFF. Written as DNA, the CDR3 is TGTGCCATCAGTGGGGCAGGACAGGGCCACACCGGGGAGCTGTTTTTT. The chain links TRBV10-3 to TRBJ2-2; 8 nucleotides line up with TRBD1. CDR1 is ENHRY, CDR2 SYGVKD, per germline. Trimming took 4 bases from V and 3 from J; bases not matched to a gene: 7. The CDR3 is 16 amino acids.

The genes are TRBV5-1 and TRBJ2-7; D gene ambiguous. Trimming removed 0 bases from V and 2 bases from J, with 15 bases in between. CDR1 is SGHRS, CDR2 YFSETQ, per germline. The CDR3 spans 16 residues. CDR3 sequence: CASSLAVAADPYEQYF. CDR3 in DNA: TGCGCCAGCAGCTTGGCCGTGGCGGCCGACCCCTACGAGCAGTACTTC.

The CDR3 sequence: CAISESLAGGTEQYF. CDR3 coding DNA: TGTGCCATCAGTGAGTCGTTGGCGGGAGGAACCGAGCAGTACTTC. The chain joins TRBV10-3 to TRBJ2-7; 8 nucleotides agree with TRBD2. The CDR3 is 15 amino acids. In germline, CDR1 is ENHRY, CDR2 SYGVKD. J lost 6 bases, V lost 0 bases, and 7 bases had no gene match.

The gene calls are TRBV6-6 and TRBJ1-2; TRBD1 is a possible D gene (5 bases). The CDR3 runs to 15 residues. Looked up from germline, CDR1 is MNHNY and CDR2 is SVGAGI (reference sequence). V lost 7 bases, J lost 2 bases, and 17 bases lay in between. CDR3 bases: TGTGCCAGCAATGTAATAACAGGATCGAACTATGGCTACACCTTC. Translation gives CASNVITGSNYGYTF.